The 10 T cell receptor beta chains presented below share a single source sample, sequenced in a study of blood T cells in healthy people across ages (dated by TCRdb to about 2015). The library was made by 5' RACE. Sequenced on an Illumina HiSeq 2500. A second roughly 6 to 11 cycle PCR used a sample-barcoded 5' primer and a J-beta primer mix. TCRdb took the public reads, trimmed them with fastp at Q25, ran MiXCR for clone calling and kept in-frame beta chains. Each record represents a unique CDR3 protein, reported with the most common genes and DNA among its rows. The sample has over a million distinct CDR3 sequences on record, about 42% of them singletons. The top ten clones comprise 4% of the sample. The sample taken for sequencing was blood. The receptors derive from a woman aged 18 to 35 in good health.

The chain employs TRBV5-1 and TRBJ2-1; no reliable D call. Germline lookup yields CDR1 SGHRS and CDR2 YFSETQ. The CDR3 spans 13 residues. V was pared by 0 bases and J by 5 bases, with 6 bases between. The CDR3 DNA reads TGCGCCAGCAGCTTGGACTACCACAATGAGCAGTTCTTC. It specifies CASSLDYHNEQFF.

About this clonotype itself: A junction end diverges from the germline sequence, so it may reflect a read error. The chain couples TRBV10-3 to TRBJ1-2, with D unresolved. The CDR3 totals 13 residues. Germline V CDR1 and CDR2: ENHRY, SYGVKD. The CDR3 nucleotides are TGTGCCGTCAGTCGGGCAGGACACTATGGCTACACCTTC. Protein sequence: CAVSRAGHYGYTF.

V and J are TRBV20-1 and TRBJ2-2; a possible D gene is TRBD2 (6 bases). Germline V gives CDR1 DFQATT, CDR2 SNEGSKA (reference sequence). The V end was cut by 3 bases, the J end by 1 base, with 9 bases between. CDR3 length: 14 residues. The CDR3 DNA reads as TGCAGTGCTAGGCCCGGGGGGAACACCGGGGAGCTGTTTTTT. Residues: CSARPGGNTGELFF.

This clonotype was found many times. This chain uses TRBV7-2 with TRBJ2-3, with 11 bases identical to TRBD2. The CDR3 is made up of 12 amino acids. The germline V gene has CDR1 SGHTA and CDR2 FQGNSA. Germline trimming cut 10 bases from V and 3 bases from J; bases unmatched to any gene: 0. CDR3 loop: CATSGRTDTQYF. The CDR3 DNA reads TGTGCCACTAGCGGGAGGACAGATACGCAGTATTTT.

This clonotype was seen at least ten times. V usage is TRBV5-1 and J usage is TRBJ2-1; 10 bases are shared with TRBD2. With V trimmed by 5 bases and J by 5 bases, 4 bases remained unmatched. The CDR3 has 14 amino acids. Germline CDR1 is SGHRS and CDR2 is YFSETQ. CDR3 sequence (DNA): TGCGCCAGCAGTGGGCTAGCGGGGGACAATGAGCAGTTCTTC. Amino acid sequence: CASSGLAGDNEQFF.

This chain connects TRBV4-2 to TRBJ2-5; D ambiguous. Per the germline V gene, CDR1 is LGHNA and CDR2 is YNFKEQ. The CDR3 covers 15 residues. V was cut by 4 bases and J by 11 bases, with 23 bases left in between. The DNA for the CDR3 is TGTGCCAGCAGCCGAGTGCCGACGGCTCTTAATGAGCAGTACTTC. Translation: CASSRVPTALNEQYF.

This sequence joins TRBV11-2 and TRBJ2-3; 12 positions match TRBD2. The germline V gene encodes CDR1 SGHAT and CDR2 FQNNGV. The CDR3 consists of 16 residues. V shed 0 bases and J 5 bases; nucleotides not matched to a gene: 3. The CDR3 spells CASSLDLAGGLDTQYF. CDR3 in DNA: TGTGCCAGCAGCTTAGATCTAGCGGGGGGGCTAGATACGCAGTATTTT.

Of note for this clonotype: Sequence at one end of the junction differs from germline and may be a read error. V usage is TRBV3-1 and J usage is TRBJ2-1; no definite D call. The germline gives CDR1 LGHDT, CDR2 YNNKEL (reference sequence). The CDR3 runs 14 residues. The CDR3 here is CASSQDLRASERFF. In DNA form, the CDR3 reads TGTGCCAGCAGCCAAGATCTCCGGGCAAGTGAGCGGTTCTTC.

V gene TRBV7-9 combines with J gene TRBJ1-6, with 8 bases identical to TRBD1. The CDR3 is 15 amino acids. Germline values: CDR1 SEHNR, CDR2 FQNEAQ (reference sequence). With V trimmed by 0 bases and J by 7 bases, 2 bases remained unmatched. CDR3 in amino acids: CASSLAGQENSPLHF. In nucleotides, the CDR3 is TGTGCCAGCAGCTTAGCGGGACAGGAAAATTCACCCCTCCACTTT.

J is TRBJ1-2 and V is TRBV9; a possible D gene is TRBD1 (6 bases). CDR3 length equals 14 residues. Germline V gene lookup returns CDR1 SGDLS and CDR2 YYNGEE. Trimming took 3 bases from V and 4 from J, leaving 13 bases between them. DNA for the CDR3: TGTGCCAGCAGCGGTTACAGGGTTCTCTATGGCTACACCTTC. Its protein is CASSGYRVLYGYTF.